This T cell receptor (beta chain) emerged from a study of cytomegalovirus exposure and HLA in healthy donors. Concerning this clone itself: Its target is unknown.

Study-wide results and caveats: Cytomegalovirus status, reportedly, was diagnosed with high specificity and sensitivity by the classifier. The study recorded 160 or so TCR beta chains that were cytomegalovirus-associated.

Trimming left V 0 bases short and J 4 bases short, with 9 bases between. CDR1 and CDR2 from the germline V gene are MNHEY and SMNVEV (reference sequence). The CDR3 spans 15 residues. This table comes from immunoSEQ multiplex PCR, and its TCRdb copy is limited to in-frame clones, with some not included. The sample includes some 210,000 clones, approximately 87% of them seen just once. The TCR originated in a woman under 30 in good health and CMV-seronegative. Specimen: PBMCs. The chain combines TRBV27 with TRBJ2-2; D not resolved. This chain's CDR3 is CASSLSRVGTGELFF. The CDR3 nucleotides read TGTGCCAGCAGTTTATCTAGAGTGGGCACCGGGGAGCTGTTTTTT.